This entry lists 13 T cell receptor beta chains sequenced from one sample in a study of cytomegalovirus exposure and HLA in healthy donors. The PCR had 60 Vbeta and 13 Jbeta primers. Clones were read by immunoSEQ multiplex PCR, and TCRdb kept only the in-frame ones, dropping some. This table holds about 170,000 clones, approximately 88% found once. The sequenced sample consisted of PBMCs. All receptors come from a boy between 2 and 10 years old in good health and CMV-seronegative.

CDR3 DNA: TGTGCCAGCAGCCGTAAACAGGTTGTTACCGGGGAGCTGTTTTTT. This codes for CASSRKQVVTGELFF. This chain joins TRBV7-8 and TRBJ2-2; D might be TRBD1 (5 bases). Per the germline V gene, CDR1 is SGHVS and CDR2 is FQNEAQ. This CDR3 spans 15 amino acids. The V gene lost 5 bases and the J gene lost 5 bases, with 15 bases spanning the gap.

The sample holds one count of this clone. The chain has TRBV5-1 and TRBJ2-5; possible D gene TRBD2, 6 bases. From germline, CDR1 is SGHRS and CDR2 YFSETQ. The CDR3 contains 15 residues. The V end was cut by 0 bases, the J end by 5 bases, with 14 bases between. The CDR3 reads CASSLVPGAAETQYF. Written as DNA, the CDR3 is TGCGCCAGCAGCTTGGTTCCGGGAGCCGCCGAGACCCAGTACTTC.

This clone was detected only once. V and J are TRBV9 and TRBJ1-2; 9 bases fit TRBD1. Germline V CDR1 and CDR2: SGDLS, YYNGEE. CDR3 length equals 15 residues. The V and J ends lost 4 bases and 4 bases, in that order; junction bases with no gene match: 8. The CDR3 loop is CASSSDRGAGYGYTF. Written as DNA, the CDR3 is TGTGCCAGCAGCTCCGACAGGGGGGCCGGCTATGGCTACACCTTC. Looking up the rest from reference TRBV9 and TRBJ1-2 gives the full variable domain: DSGVTQTPKHLITATGQRVTLRCSPRSGDLSVYWYQQSLDQGLQFLIQYYNGEERAKGNILERFSAQQFPDLHSELNLSSLELGDSALYFCASSSDRGAGYGYTFGSGTRLTVV.

The rearrangement uses TRBV7-9 and TRBJ2-5; TRBD2 matches at 11 bases. V lost 5 bases to trimming and J lost 5 bases; unmatched junction nucleotides: 10. This CDR3 comprises 16 residues. Germline lookup yields CDR1 SEHNR and CDR2 FQNEAQ (reference sequence). CDR3 in DNA: TGTGCCAGCAGCCCCCTAGCGGGAGGTGCCGGGGAGACCCAGTACTTC. Its translation is CASSPLAGGAGETQYF.

The chain uses TRBV27 and TRBJ1-1; D might be TRBD1 (5 bases). CDR3 length: 13 amino acids. Per the germline V gene, CDR1 is MNHEY and CDR2 is SMNVEV (reference sequence). Trimming removed 4 bases at V and 2 bases at J, with 8 bases between. CDR3 sequence (DNA): TGTGCCAGCAGTTCCCAGGGTAACACTGAAGCTTTCTTT. This translates into CASSSQGNTEAFF.

CDR3 residues: CASSLAGRMNTEAFF. The CDR3 DNA is TGTGCCAGCAGCTTGGCCGGCAGGATGAACACTGAAGCTTTCTTT. The gene calls are TRBV5-6 and TRBJ1-1; unclear D gene. There are 15 residues in the CDR3. The germline CDR1 and CDR2 sequences are SGHDT and YYEEEE. Between the trimmed V and J ends, which lost 0 bases and 0 bases, there was a span of 9 bases.

The V gene is TRBV4-2, the J gene TRBJ1-1; D is undetermined. The CDR3 is made up of 14 amino acids. CDR1 and CDR2 from the germline V gene are LGHNA and YNFKEQ. V lost 3 bases to trimming and J lost 0 bases, with 8 bases between them. DNA of the CDR3: TGTGCCAGCAGCCAGGAGAGCGTGAACACTGAAGCTTTCTTT. This translates into CASSQESVNTEAFF.

The chain combines TRBV6-1 with TRBJ2-7; 8 bases agree with TRBD2. This CDR3 region has 15 residues. V dropped 2 bases and J dropped 3; count of bases not matched to a gene: 6. Per the germline V gene, CDR1 is MNHNS and CDR2 is SASEGT. DNA of the CDR3: TGTGCCAGCAGTGAAAGGACGGGAGGGCTCTACGAGCAGTACTTC. Amino acids: CASSERTGGLYEQYF.

This sequence joins TRBV15 and TRBJ2-1; a weak D match, TRBD2 (6 bases). The CDR3 is made up of 12 amino acids. Between the trimmed V and J ends, which lost 4 bases and 7 bases, there was a span of 8 bases. CDR1 is LNHNV and CDR2 is YYDKDF in the germline V gene (reference sequence). CDR3: CATSTRGNEQFF. DNA for the CDR3: TGTGCCACCAGCACCCGGGGGAATGAGCAGTTCTTC.

The V gene is TRBV27, the J gene TRBJ1-1; maybe TRBD1 (5 bases). The CDR3 loop spans 11 amino acids. Germline CDR1 reads MNHEY; CDR2 reads SMNVEV (reference sequence). Trimming took off 2 bases at V and 8 bases at J, with 6 bases between the two ends. The CDR3 DNA sequence: TGTGCCAGCAGTTTAAGGGGAGAAGCTTTCTTT. Translating it yields CASSLRGEAFF.

The chain links TRBV25-1 to TRBJ2-1; 9 nucleotides line up with TRBD2. The CDR3 covers 16 residues. V was pared by 1 base and J by 9 bases, with 10 bases of the junction left unmatched. Germline assignment: CDR1 MGHDK and CDR2 SYGVNS. DNA for the CDR3: TGTGCCAGCAGTGAATTTAGAGTAGCGGGAGCCAGTGAGCAGTTCTTC. Translation: CASSEFRVAGASEQFF.

The chain recombines TRBV19 with TRBJ2-1, with D unresolved. Germline V CDR1 and CDR2: LNHDA, SQIVND (reference sequence). V was shortened by 0 bases and J by 1 base, with 7 bases between the two germline ends. The CDR3 has 15 residues. The CDR3: CASSIDGLSYNEQFF. CDR3 in DNA: TGTGCCAGTAGTATAGACGGGTTGTCCTACAATGAGCAGTTCTTC.

The rearrangement joins TRBV6-5 to TRBJ2-5; D is unresolved. CDR1 and CDR2 (germline): MNHEY, SVGAGI. V was clipped by 8 bases and J by 1 base, with 8 bases between them. The CDR3 runs to 12 residues. In nucleotides, the CDR3 is TGTGCCAGCGGAGACTCCCAAGAGACCCAGTACTTC. It yields the protein CASGDSQETQYF.